This T cell receptor (beta chain) is drawn from a study of T cell responses to AZD1222 COVID-19 vaccine. Overall study results and limits: White British people made up most donors, females outnumbered males, and clonal diversity was possibly underestimated. Spike-specific TCR breadth and depth rose after two AZD1222 doses.

On this clone itself: Its target is unknown.

Sequencing was performed with immunoSEQ multiplex PCR; in TCRdb, only in-frame clones are kept and a portion is missing. The sample shows more than 110,000 clones, around 88% of them seen only once. The sample was peripheral blood, taken on day 0 of AZD1222 vaccination. The source of this sequence is an adult in good health.

As DNA, the CDR3 is TGTGCCACCAGCCCCAGCGATTCTGGGGCCAACGTCCTGACTTTC. Protein sequence: CATSPSDSGANVLTF. V is TRBV24-1 and J is TRBJ2-6; no definite D call. The CDR3 consists of 15 residues. From germline, CDR1 is KGHDR and CDR2 SFDVKD. V lost 7 bases and J lost 1, with 10 bases in between.